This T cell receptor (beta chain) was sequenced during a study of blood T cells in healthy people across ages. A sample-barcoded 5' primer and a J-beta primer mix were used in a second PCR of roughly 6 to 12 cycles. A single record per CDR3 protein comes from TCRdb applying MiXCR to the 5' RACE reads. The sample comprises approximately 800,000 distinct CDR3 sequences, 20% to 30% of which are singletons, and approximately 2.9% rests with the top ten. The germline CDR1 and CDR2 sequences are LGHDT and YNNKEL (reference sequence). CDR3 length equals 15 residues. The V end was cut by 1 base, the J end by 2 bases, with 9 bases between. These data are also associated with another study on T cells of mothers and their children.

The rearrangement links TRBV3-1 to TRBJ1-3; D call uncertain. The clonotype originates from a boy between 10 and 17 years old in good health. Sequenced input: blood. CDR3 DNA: TGTGCCAGCAGCCAAGGGTCCCTCACTGGAAACACCATATATTTT. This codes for CASSQGSLTGNTIYF.